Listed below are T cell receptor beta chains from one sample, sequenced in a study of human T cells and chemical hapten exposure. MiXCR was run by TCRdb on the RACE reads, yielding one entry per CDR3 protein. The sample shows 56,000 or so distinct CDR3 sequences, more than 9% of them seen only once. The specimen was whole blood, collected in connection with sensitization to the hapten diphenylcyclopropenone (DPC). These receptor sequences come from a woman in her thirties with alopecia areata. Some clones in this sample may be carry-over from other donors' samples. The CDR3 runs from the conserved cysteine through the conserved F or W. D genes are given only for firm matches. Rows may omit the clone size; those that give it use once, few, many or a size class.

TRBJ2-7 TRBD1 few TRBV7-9 CASSLYPPGDSSYEQYF TGTGCCAGCAGCTTATACCCACCCGGGGACAGCTCCTACGAGCAGTACTTC
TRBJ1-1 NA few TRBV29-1 CSGGVGQSSGEAFF TGCAGCGGGGGTGTGGGACAAAGTAGCGGTGAAGCTTTCTTT
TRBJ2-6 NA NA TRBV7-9 CASSSLNSGANVLTF TGTGCCAGCAGCTCTCTCAACTCTGGGGCCAACGTCCTGACTTTC
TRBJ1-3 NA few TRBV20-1 CSARIPLGQGSGNTIYF TGCAGTGCTAGGATACCACTTGGGCAGGGCTCTGGAAACACCATATATTTT
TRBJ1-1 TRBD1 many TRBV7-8 CASTLGTGGTEAFF TGTGCCAGCACCCTAGGGACAGGGGGTACTGAAGCTTTCTTT
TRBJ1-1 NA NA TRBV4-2 CASSQVRVTEAFF TGTGCCAGCAGCCAAGTCAGGGTCACTGAAGCTTTCTTT
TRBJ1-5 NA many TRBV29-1 CSECRPIFNQPQHF TGCAGCGAGTGTCGCCCCATTTTCAATCAGCCCCAGCATTTT
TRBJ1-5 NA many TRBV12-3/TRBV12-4 CASSPRDPVYNQPQHF TGTGCCAGCAGCCCCCGGGACCCTGTCTACAATCAGCCCCAGCATTTT
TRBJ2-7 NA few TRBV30 CAWSVSQSYEQYF TGTGCCTGGAGTGTAAGTCAGAGCTACGAGCAGTACTTC
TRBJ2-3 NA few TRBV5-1 CASSLEGGGQSTDTQYF TGCGCCAGCAGCTTGGAGGGGGGCGGACAGAGCACAGATACGCAGTATTTT
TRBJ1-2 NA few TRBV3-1 CASSQNDGNYGYTF TGTGCCAGCAGCCAAAACGACGGGAACTATGGCTACACCTTC
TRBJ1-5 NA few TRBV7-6 CASSLSDNQPQHF TGTGCCAGCAGCTTATCAGACAATCAGCCCCAGCATTTT
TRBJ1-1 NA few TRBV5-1 CASSLGLSQLNTEAFF TGCGCCAGCAGCTTGGGGTTGAGCCAGTTGAACACTGAAGCTTTCTTT
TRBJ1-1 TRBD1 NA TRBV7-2 CASSLATFRGTEAFF TGTGCCAGCAGCTTAGCTACTTTCAGGGGGACTGAAGCTTTCTTT
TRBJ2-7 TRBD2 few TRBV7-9 CASSSSGGSGEQYF TGTGCCAGCAGCTCTAGCGGGGGGTCAGGCGAGCAGTACTTC
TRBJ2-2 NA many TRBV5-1 CASSFGSANTGELFF TGCGCCAGCAGCTTTGGATCTGCGAACACCGGGGAGCTGTTTTTT
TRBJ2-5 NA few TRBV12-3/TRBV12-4 CASSLWNSETQYF TGTGCCAGCAGTCTGTGGAATTCGGAGACCCAGTACTTC
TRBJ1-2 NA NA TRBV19 CASSIETGTSDGDTF TGTGCCAGTAGTATAGAAACCGGGACCTCGGATGGCGACACCTTC
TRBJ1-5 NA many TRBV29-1 CSIRQGNQPQHF TGCAGCATTCGACAGGGCAATCAGCCCCAGCATTTT
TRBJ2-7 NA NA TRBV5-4 CASSPGTRSYEQYF TGTGCCAGCAGCCCGGGGACTCGTTCCTACGAGCAGTACTTC
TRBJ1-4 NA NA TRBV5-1 CASSLEQGGEKLFF TGCGCCAGCAGCTTGGAACAGGGAGGCGAAAAACTGTTTTTT
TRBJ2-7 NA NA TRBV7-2 CASRDLLSYEQYF TGTGCCAGCCGGGACTTACTCTCCTACGAGCAGTACTTC
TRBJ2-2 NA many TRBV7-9 CASSQPDPGELFF TGTGCCAGCAGCCAGCCAGATCCGGGGGAGCTGTTTTTT
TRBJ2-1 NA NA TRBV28 CASSLIVLNEQFF TGTGCCAGCAGTTTAATCGTTTTGAATGAGCAGTTCTTC
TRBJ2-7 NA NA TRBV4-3 CASSQDLRTAYEQYF TGCGCCAGCAGCCAAGATTTAAGGACCGCCTACGAGCAGTACTTC
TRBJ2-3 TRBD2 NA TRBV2 CASSGGLAGPDTQYF TGTGCCAGCAGTGGCGGACTAGCCGGCCCAGATACGCAGTATTTT
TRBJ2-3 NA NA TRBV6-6 CASSLVGRSTDTQYF TGTGCCAGCAGTTTAGTAGGACGGAGCACAGATACGCAGTATTTT
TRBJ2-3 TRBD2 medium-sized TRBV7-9 CASSRGDGITDTQYF TGTGCCAGCTCACGGGGGGACGGAATCACAGATACGCAGTATTTT
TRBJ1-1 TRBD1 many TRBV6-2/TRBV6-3 CASSYQGAGTEAFF TGTGCCAGCAGTTACCAGGGGGCAGGGACTGAAGCTTTCTTT
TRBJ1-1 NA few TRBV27 CASSRTQGWTEAFF TGTGCCAGCAGCAGAACACAGGGATGGACTGAAGCTTTCTTT
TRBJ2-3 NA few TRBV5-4 CASSTPGTDTQYF TGTGCCAGCAGCACCCCCGGAACAGATACGCAGTATTTT
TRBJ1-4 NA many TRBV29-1 CSYAGDTEKLFF TGCAGCTACGCGGGGGACACTGAAAAACTGTTTTTT
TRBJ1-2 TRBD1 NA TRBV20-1 CSADWDRALDGYTF TGCAGTGCTGACTGGGACAGGGCCCTTGATGGCTACACCTTC
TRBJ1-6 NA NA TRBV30 CAWSVRSGIIPPLHF TGTGCCTGGAGTGTACGGTCCGGGATAATTCCACCCCTCCACTTT
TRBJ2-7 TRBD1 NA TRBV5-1 CASGTGSSYEQYF TGCGCCAGCGGGACAGGGAGCTCCTACGAGCAGTACTTC
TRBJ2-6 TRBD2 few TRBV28 CASSPITAGDTSGANVLTF TGTGCCAGCAGTCCCATAACGGCGGGGGATACCTCTGGGGCCAACGTCCTGACTTTC
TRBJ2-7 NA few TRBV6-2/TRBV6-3 CASGSEVHEQYF TGTGCCAGCGGATCCGAGGTCCACGAGCAGTACTTC
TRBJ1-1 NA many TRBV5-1 CASSSPTNTEAFF TGCGCCAGCAGCTCGCCCACAAACACTGAAGCTTTCTTT
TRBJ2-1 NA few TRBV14 CASSSVTGPEQFF TGTGCCAGCAGCTCAGTTACAGGGCCCGAGCAGTTCTTC
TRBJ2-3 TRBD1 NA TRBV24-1 CATSEGQGGRADTQYF TGTGCCACCAGTGAGGGACAGGGCGGGCGGGCAGATACGCAGTATTTT
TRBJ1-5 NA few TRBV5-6 CASSPQQVPPQHF TGTGCCAGCAGCCCACAGCAGGTCCCGCCCCAGCATTTT
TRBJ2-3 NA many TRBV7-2 CASSRLVSDTQYF TGTGCCAGCTCCCGACTAGTTTCAGATACGCAGTATTTT
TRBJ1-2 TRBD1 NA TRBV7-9 CASSPNSGTGGDYGYTF TGTGCCAGCAGCCCCAACTCCGGGACAGGGGGCGACTATGGCTACACCTTC
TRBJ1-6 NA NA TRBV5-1 CASSLTGVESPLHF TGCGCCAGCAGCTTGACGGGGGTAGAATCACCCCTCCACTTT
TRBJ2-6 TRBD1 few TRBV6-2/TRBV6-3 CASSYDRGIWGANVLTF TGTGCCAGCAGTTACGACAGGGGAATTTGGGGGGCCAACGTCCTGACTTTC
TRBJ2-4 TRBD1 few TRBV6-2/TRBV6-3 CASSTTGTGENIQYF TGTGCCAGCAGTACCACCGGGACAGGGGAAAACATTCAGTACTTC
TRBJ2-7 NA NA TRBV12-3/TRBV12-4 CASSSQQGEQYF TGTGCCAGCAGTTCCCAGCAGGGCGAGCAGTACTTC
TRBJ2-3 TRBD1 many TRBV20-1 CSALTQGHTQDTQYF TGCAGTGCCCTTACACAGGGGCACACACAAGATACGCAGTATTTT
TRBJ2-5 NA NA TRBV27 CASSLSLLETQYF TGTGCCAGCAGTTTATCGCTCCTAGAGACCCAGTACTTC
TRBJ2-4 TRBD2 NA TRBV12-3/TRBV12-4 CASSFGAGVAKNIQYF TGTGCCAGCAGTTTCGGAGCGGGAGTAGCCAAAAACATTCAGTACTTC
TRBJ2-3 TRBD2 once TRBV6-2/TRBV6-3 CASSPRLAGGDTQYF TGTGCCAGCAGCCCCCGACTAGCGGGGGGAGATACGCAGTATTTT
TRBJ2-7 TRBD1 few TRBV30 CAWTKGQGYEQYF TGTGCCTGGACGAAAGGACAGGGGTACGAGCAGTACTTC
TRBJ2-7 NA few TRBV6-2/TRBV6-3 CASRRLNYEQYF TGTGCCAGCAGGAGGCTGAATTACGAGCAGTACTTC
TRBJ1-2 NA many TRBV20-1 CSARGEGAAAGPF TGCAGTGCTAGGGGCGAGGGAGCAGCAGCGGGCCCCTTC
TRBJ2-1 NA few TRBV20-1 CSAKRDNPNEQFF TGCAGTGCTAAAAGGGACAACCCCAATGAGCAGTTCTTC